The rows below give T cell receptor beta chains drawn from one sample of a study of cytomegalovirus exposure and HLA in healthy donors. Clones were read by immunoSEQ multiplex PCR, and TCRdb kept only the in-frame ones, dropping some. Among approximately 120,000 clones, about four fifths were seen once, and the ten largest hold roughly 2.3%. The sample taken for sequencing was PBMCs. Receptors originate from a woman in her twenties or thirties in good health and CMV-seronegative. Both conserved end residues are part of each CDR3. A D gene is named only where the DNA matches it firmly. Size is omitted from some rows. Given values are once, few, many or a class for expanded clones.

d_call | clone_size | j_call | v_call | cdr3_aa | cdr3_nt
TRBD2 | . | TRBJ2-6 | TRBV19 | CASSILSPGLAGAGANVLTF | TGTGCCAGTAGTATCCTCTCCCCGGGACTAGCGGGAGCAGGGGCCAACGTCCTGACTTTC
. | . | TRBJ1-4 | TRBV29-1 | CSVGPTNEKLFF | TGCAGCGTTGGGCCAACTAATGAAAAACTGTTTTTT
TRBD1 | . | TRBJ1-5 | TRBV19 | CASSIVPGQGNQPQHF | TGTGCCAGTAGTATAGTTCCCGGACAGGGCAATCAGCCCCAGCATTTT
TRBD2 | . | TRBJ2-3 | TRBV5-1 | CASSLGYGRSTDTQYF | TGCGCCAGCAGCTTGGGGTACGGGAGGAGCACAGATACGCAGTATTTT
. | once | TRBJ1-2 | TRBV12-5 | CASGLVRGGSTRYGYTF | TGTGCTAGTGGTTTGGTAAGGGGGGGCTCAACCCGCTATGGCTACACCTTC
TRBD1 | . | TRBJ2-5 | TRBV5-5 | CASSPGTGKETQYF | TGTGCCAGCAGCCCCGGGACAGGGAAGGAGACCCAGTACTTC
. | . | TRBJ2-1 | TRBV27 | CASTDGEGGAHNEQFF | TGTGCCAGTACAGACGGGGAGGGGGGGGCCCACAATGAGCAGTTCTTC
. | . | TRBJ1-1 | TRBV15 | CATSRVSGGNTEAFF | TGTGCCACCAGCAGGGTATCGGGGGGGAACACTGAAGCTTTCTTT
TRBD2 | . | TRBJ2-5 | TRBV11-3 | CASSSDHSGGPETQYF | TGTGCCAGCAGCTCTGACCATAGCGGGGGCCCAGAGACCCAGTACTTC
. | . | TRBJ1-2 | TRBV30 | CAWNQQDYGYTF | TGTGCCTGGAATCAACAGGACTATGGCTACACCTTC
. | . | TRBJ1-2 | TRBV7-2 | CASSPSTGTHANYGYTF | TGTGCCAGCAGCCCCTCAACCGGGACACACGCTAACTATGGCTACACCTTC
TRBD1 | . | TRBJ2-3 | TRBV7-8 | CASSLFNRGHSTDTQYF | TGTGCCAGCAGCTTGTTTAACAGGGGACATAGCACAGATACGCAGTATTTT
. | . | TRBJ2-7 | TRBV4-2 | CASSQSVTTTYEQYF | TGTGCCAGCAGCCAATCCGTCACCACCACCTACGAGCAGTACTTC
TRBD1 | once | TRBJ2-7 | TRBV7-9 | CASSFRTGSYEQYF | TGTGCCAGCAGCTTCAGGACAGGGTCCTACGAGCAGTACTTC
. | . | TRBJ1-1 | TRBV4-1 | CASSHPVLNTEAFF | TGCGCCAGCAGCCACCCGGTACTGAACACTGAAGCTTTCTTT
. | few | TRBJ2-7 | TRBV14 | CASSRQGPSYEQYF | TGTGCCAGCAGCCGTCAGGGGCCCTCCTACGAGCAGTACTTC
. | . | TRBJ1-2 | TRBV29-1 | CSVSEGQGSYGYTF | TGCAGCGTTTCAGAAGGGCAGGGGTCTTATGGCTACACCTTC
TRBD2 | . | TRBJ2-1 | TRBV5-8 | CASSLGLAGGLNEQFF | TGTGCCAGCAGCTTGGGACTAGCGGGGGGACTTAATGAGCAGTTCTTC
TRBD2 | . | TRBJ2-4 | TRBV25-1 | CASSPVAPSGTKNIQYF | TGTGCCAGCAGTCCCGTGGCCCCTAGCGGGACTAAAAACATTCAGTACTTC
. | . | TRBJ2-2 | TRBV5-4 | CASSLAGGNTGELFF | TGTGCCAGCAGCTTGGCCGGGGGTAACACCGGGGAGCTGTTTTTT
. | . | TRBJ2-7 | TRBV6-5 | CASRGGRAYEQYF | TGTGCCAGCAGGGGCGGGCGAGCCTACGAGCAGTACTTC
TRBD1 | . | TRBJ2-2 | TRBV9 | CASSEIQTPRSGGGELFF | TGTGCCAGCAGCGAAATACAAACTCCCCGGTCAGGGGGCGGGGAGCTGTTTTTT
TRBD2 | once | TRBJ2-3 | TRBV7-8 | CVSSPAVAGGTDTQYF | TGTGTCAGCAGCCCAGCGGTAGCGGGAGGGACAGATACGCAGTATTTT
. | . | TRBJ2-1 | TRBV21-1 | CASSTNLGQKIYNEQFF | TGTGCCAGCAGCACCAACTTGGGGCAGAAAATCTACAATGAGCAGTTCTTC
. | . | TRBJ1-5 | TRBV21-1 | CASSKVGELWPQHF | TGTGCCAGCAGCAAAGTTGGGGAGTTATGGCCCCAGCATTTT
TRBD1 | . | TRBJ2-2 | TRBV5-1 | CASSLGPGTGNTGELFF | TGCGCCAGCAGCTTGGGCCCCGGGACAGGGAACACCGGGGAGCTGTTTTTT
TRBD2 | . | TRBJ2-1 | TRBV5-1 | CASSYSGRRNEQFF | TGCGCCAGCAGTTATAGCGGGAGGAGGAATGAGCAGTTCTTC
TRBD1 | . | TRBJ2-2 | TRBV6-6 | CASIPTGGSGELFF | TGTGCCAGCATCCCGACAGGGGGCTCCGGGGAGCTGTTTTTT